This entry lists 18 T cell receptor beta chains sequenced from one sample in a study of stem cell transplantation in POMP-related autoinflammatory disease. The repertoire was sequenced with immunoSEQ multiplex PCR; TCRdb's copy has only in-frame clones and lacks some. The repertoire holds around 5,000 clones, more than 90% seen once, with approximately 2.3% in the top ten. The input for sequencing was CD8+ T cells from PBMCs, taken after stem cell transplantation. These receptors originate from a human patient with POMP-related autoinflammation and immune dysregulation (PRAID). Some of the T cells may derive from the graft donor.

The gene calls are TRBV11-1 and TRBJ2-1; the D gene is possibly TRBD2 (6 bases). V was shortened by 5 bases and J by 7 bases, with 15 bases between the two germline ends. Germline V gives CDR1 SGHAT, CDR2 FQDESV (reference sequence). The CDR3 covers 14 residues. Here the CDR3 DNA reads TGTGCCAGCAGCCGTACGGGGGAGGTTAATGAGCAGTTCTTC. Translation: CASSRTGEVNEQFF.

The rearrangement uses TRBV9 and TRBJ2-1; 7 positions match TRBD2. Germline trimming cut 4 bases from V and 4 bases from J; bases unmatched to any gene: 8. The length of the CDR3 is 15 residues. CDR1 is SGDLS and CDR2 is YYNGEE in the germline V gene. The CDR3 sequence: CASSQRAGEYNEQFF. CDR3 in DNA: TGTGCCAGCAGCCAGAGGGCGGGAGAGTACAATGAGCAGTTCTTC.

This chain joins TRBV20-1 and TRBJ2-1, with D hard to call. The V end lost 5 bases, the J end lost 2 bases, and 4 bases lay between the germline ends. Germline V gene data show CDR1 as DFQATT and CDR2 as SNEGSKA (reference sequence). This CDR3 is 11 amino acids long. The CDR3 DNA reads as TGCAGTGCTGATCCCTACAATGAGCAGTTCTTC. This codes for CSADPYNEQFF.

The rearrangement joins TRBV9 to TRBJ2-2; D is tentatively TRBD1 or TRBD2 (5 bases each). Trimming stripped 3 bases from V and 6 bases from J, with 18 bases between. CDR3 size: 16 residues. Germline lookup yields CDR1 SGDLS and CDR2 YYNGEE. The DNA of the CDR3 is TGTGCCAGCAGCGGATATTGGCAGGGAGAAGCCGGGGAGCTGTTTTTT. The encoded protein is CASSGYWQGEAGELFF.

The chain has TRBV4-1 and TRBJ2-3; the D gene could be TRBD1 or TRBD2 (6 bases each). Trimming left V 4 bases short and J 2 bases short, with 16 bases between. This CDR3 comprises 16 residues. CDR1 is MGHRA, CDR2 YSYEKL, per germline. The CDR3 nucleotides are TGCGCCAGCAGCCCCCAACCCGGGGGACACACAGATACGCAGTATTTT. Protein: CASSPQPGGHTDTQYF.

In this sample, this clone turned up once. The V gene is TRBV6-1, the J gene TRBJ2-7; no firm D call. V was pared by 2 bases and J by 5 bases, with 16 bases between. Germline V gene lookup returns CDR1 MNHNS and CDR2 SASEGT. CDR3 length: 15 amino acids. The CDR3 is CASSERWIGTNEQYF. The CDR3 bases are TGTGCCAGCAGTGAAAGATGGATCGGAACCAACGAGCAGTACTTC.

The chain links TRBV5-1 to TRBJ2-5; no definite D call. Trimming shortened V by 3 bases and J by 5 bases, and 11 bases separated the two germline ends. Germline assignment: CDR1 SGHRS and CDR2 YFSETQ. There are 13 residues in the CDR3. CDR3 residues: CASSSFESETQYF. Written as DNA, the CDR3 is TGCGCCAGCAGCTCGTTTGAGAGTGAGACCCAGTACTTC.

This sequence joins TRBV12-3 or TRBV12-4 and TRBJ1-1; D is ambiguous. The V and J ends lost 8 bases and 2 bases respectively, with 3 bases between them. The CDR3 runs 10 residues. CDR3 loop: CASGNTEAFF. Written as DNA, the CDR3 is TGTGCCAGCGGAAACACTGAAGCTTTCTTT.

This rearrangement joins TRBV27 to TRBJ2-3, with 8 bases lining up with TRBD2. This CDR3 has 17 amino acids. The germline V gene has CDR1 MNHEY and CDR2 SMNVEV (reference sequence). V dropped 6 bases and J dropped 3; count of bases not matched to a gene: 14. CDR3 DNA: TGTGCCAGCAGCTCCGCGGTAAAGCGGGAGAGAACAGATACGCAGTATTTT. The encoded protein is CASSSAVKRERTDTQYF.

CDR3 amino acids: CASTGWGTGEETQYF. The CDR3 DNA is TGTGCCAGTACCGGATGGGGGACAGGGGAAGAGACCCAGTACTTC. The gene calls are TRBV19 and TRBJ2-5, with 10 nucleotides matching TRBD1. V was clipped by 7 bases and J by 3 bases; unmatched bases: 8. The CDR3 contains 15 residues. Germline CDR1 is LNHDA and CDR2 is SQIVND (reference sequence).

The chain uses TRBV4-1 and TRBJ2-1; no reliable D call. CDR1 and CDR2 (germline): MGHRA, YSYEKL. V was pared by 3 bases and J by 5 bases, with 5 bases between. There are 12 residues in the CDR3. The CDR3 here is CASSQVNNEQFF. Here the CDR3 DNA reads TGCGCCAGCAGCCAGGTCAACAATGAGCAGTTCTTC.

The V and J genes are TRBV5-4 and TRBJ1-2, with TRBD1 matching over 8 bases. The V and J ends lost 2 bases and 3 bases, in that order; junction bases with no gene match: 9. Germline lookup yields CDR1 SGHNT and CDR2 YYREEE (reference sequence). This CDR3 spans 16 amino acids. The CDR3 DNA reads TGTGCCAGCAGCTTAAGGACAGGGTTATCAGACTATGGCTACACCTTC. It encodes CASSLRTGLSDYGYTF.

The chain joins TRBV16 to TRBJ2-1, with a weak D call TRBD1 (5 bases). The CDR3 loop spans 16 amino acids. The ends were cut back, 1 base at V and 7 bases at J, with 17 bases in the middle. From germline, CDR1 is KGHSY and CDR2 FQNENV. CDR3 loop: CASSQWLQGSYNEQFF. The CDR3 region has the DNA TGTGCCAGCAGCCAATGGTTGCAGGGTAGTTATAATGAGCAGTTCTTC.

The V gene is TRBV7-2, the J gene TRBJ2-1; D is unclear. Per the germline V gene, CDR1 is SGHTA and CDR2 is FQGNSA. This CDR3 has 12 residues. V was shortened by 2 bases and J by 6 bases, with 5 bases between the two germline ends. CDR3 bases: TGTGCCAGCAGCTTAATGGGCAATGAGCAGTTCTTC. Translating gives CASSLMGNEQFF. Full variable domain (outside the CDR3, taken from reference TRBV7-2 and TRBJ2-1): GAGVSQSPSNKVTEKGKDVELRCDPISGHTALYWYRQSLGQGLEFLIYFQGNSAPDKSGLPSDRFSAERTGGSVSTLTIQRTQQEDSAVYLCASSLMGNEQFFGPGTRLTVL.

The gene calls are TRBV19 and TRBJ1-6; D gene ambiguous. Trimming shortened V by 5 bases and J by 4 bases, and 9 bases separated the two germline ends. The CDR3 sequence is 14 residues long. From germline, CDR1 is LNHDA and CDR2 SQIVND (reference sequence). The CDR3 coding sequence is TGTGCCAGTAGTTGGGAGATGTATAATTCACCCCTCCACTTT. Protein sequence: CASSWEMYNSPLHF.

This sequence joins TRBV9 and TRBJ1-1; D call uncertain. The V end lost 3 bases, the J end lost 6 bases, and 9 bases lay between the germline ends. The germline CDR1 and CDR2 sequences are SGDLS and YYNGEE. CDR3 length: 12 amino acids. CDR3 sequence reads: CASSASGPEAFF. The CDR3 bases are TGTGCCAGCAGCGCCTCGGGCCCTGAAGCTTTCTTT. Using reference TRBV9 and TRBJ1-1 for the parts outside the CDR3, the full variable domain is DSGVTQTPKHLITATGQRVTLRCSPRSGDLSVYWYQQSLDQGLQFLIQYYNGEERAKGNILERFSAQQFPDLHSELNLSSLELGDSALYFCASSASGPEAFFGQGTRLTVV.

The rearrangement joins TRBV24-1 to TRBJ1-3; TRBD1 is a possible D gene (6 bases). The CDR3 has 15 amino acids. V lost 3 bases to trimming and J lost 4 bases, with 12 bases between them. CDR1 and CDR2 (germline): KGHDR, SFDVKD. CDR3 nucleotides: TGTGCCACCAGTGATGGGGGGCGTGCGGGAAACACCATATATTTT. Its protein product is CATSDGGRAGNTIYF.

The chain combines TRBV18 with TRBJ1-4; D remains ambiguous. This CDR3 is built from 17 residues. V lost 4 bases, J lost 2 bases, and 17 bases lay in between. Germline V gives CDR1 KGHSH, CDR2 LQKENI. CDR3 DNA: TGTGCCAGCTCACTTAAGAGGGCGGAGTCCACTAATGAAAAACTGTTTTTT. It translates to CASSLKRAESTNEKLFF.